This T cell receptor (beta chain) was documented in a study of blood T cell repertoires in COVID-19. This CDR3 is built from 16 residues. Germline values: CDR1 MDHEN, CDR2 SYDVKM. J was trimmed by 2 bases and V by 6 bases; bases with no gene match: 11. Assay: immunoSEQ multiplex PCR; the TCRdb copy retains only in-frame clones and omits some. The sample includes roughly 410,000 clones, roughly 86% seen only once; the top ten take roughly 2.1%. This TCR was recovered from a woman in her sixties with COVID-19, enrolled during active disease. The J gene is TRBJ1-2, the V gene TRBV28; 8 bases agree with TRBD1. Specimen: peripheral blood. CDR3 in DNA: TGTGCCAGCAGCCAGACAGGGGCCGCCGGGAACTATGGCTACACCTTC. Translated: CASSQTGAAGNYGYTF.